This TCR beta chain is drawn from a study of blood T cell repertoires in COVID-19. Study-wide background: Spain, Italy and the United States supplied samples that represented acute and convalescent COVID-19.

Authors' analysis steps: Nucleated cell number was recorded as an estimate derived from reference gene primer amplification. Some clones are missing from TCRdb's copy, which holds only in-frame ones; the method was immunoSEQ multiplex PCR. That table furnishes V, J and clone size, whereas the DNA furnished D and trimming. The sample gives 300,000 to 400,000 clones, 65% to 90% of which show up once; around 4.2% is in the top ten. Germline-derived CDR1 and CDR2 are KGHSH and LQKENI. Between the trimmed V and J ends, which lost 2 bases and 4 bases, there was a span of 8 bases. CDR3 length equals 13 residues.

The sample comprised PBMCs or T cells enriched from blood (not recorded which). This receptor was obtained from a woman in her 40s with acute COVID-19. The chain is built from TRBV18 and TRBJ2-5, with no clear D. The CDR3 reads CASSPSLRETQYF. CDR3 nucleotides: TGTGCCAGCTCACCATCTTTGCGAGAGACCCAGTACTTC.